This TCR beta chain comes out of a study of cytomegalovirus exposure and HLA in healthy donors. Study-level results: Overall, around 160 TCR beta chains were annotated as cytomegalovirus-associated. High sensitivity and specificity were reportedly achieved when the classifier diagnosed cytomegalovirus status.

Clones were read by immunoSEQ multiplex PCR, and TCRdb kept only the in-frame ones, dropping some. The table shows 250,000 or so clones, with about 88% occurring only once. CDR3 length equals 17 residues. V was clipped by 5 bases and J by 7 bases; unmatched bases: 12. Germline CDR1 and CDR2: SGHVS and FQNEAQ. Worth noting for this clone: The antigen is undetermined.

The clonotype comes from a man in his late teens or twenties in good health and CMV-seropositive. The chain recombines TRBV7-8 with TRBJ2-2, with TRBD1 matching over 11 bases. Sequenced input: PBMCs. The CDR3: CASSPLGTGGFYGELFF. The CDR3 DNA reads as TGTGCCAGCAGCCCCTTGGGGACAGGGGGTTTTTACGGGGAGCTGTTTTTT.